What follows describes a single T cell receptor (beta chain). This clone was seen a single time. The antigen it binds to is not known. No base quality information exists; no much larger clone differs at one position. The donors were healthy, HIV-negative adults with no recently reported acute infections or vaccinations. Every donor was a Caucasian adult living in Nashville, Tennessee, USA. Magnetic negative selection was used to enrich CD4+ T cells, after which naive cells were positively selected on CD45RA and the negative fraction became the memory subset. After blood collection by leukapheresis, PBMCs were isolated using Ficoll-Histopaque density gradient centrifugation and then cryopreserved in the vapor phase of liquid nitrogen. Analytical flow cytometry was used to check the purity and quantity of every magnetically sorted T cell population. From each sorted fraction, genomic DNA was isolated and quantified by UV absorbance on a Nanodrop 2000c.

This sample was included in a study of shared clonotypes between healthy human individuals (dated by TCRdb to 2020 to 2021). About the full investigation: A couple of women and three men aged 18 to 49 years were included in the cohort. Per donor, three plates each were used for CD4 naive and CD4 memory, two for CD8 naive, and one for CD8 memory. The study deeply sequenced blood TCR repertoires of several healthy adults to estimate repertoire size and the extent of clonotype sharing between individuals. Different laboratories and diverse techniques were used to prepare libraries and sequence TCR repertoires, to increase sequencing depth and limit assay-specific biases. Each donor's leukapheresis produced roughly between about 0.9 and 9.5 billion PBMCs.

Using the deep immunoSEQ assay, multiplex PCR amplified TCR CDR3 regions from genomic DNA. For each cell subset, the extracted genomic DNA was distributed evenly across all wells of several immunoSEQ 96-well plates, and each plate served as one replicate. For sorted subsets, approximately 210 ng genomic DNA, equal to tens of thousands of T cell genomes, was loaded into each replicate PCR. Purified libraries were quantified with a Qubit 3.0 fluorometer, sized on a Bioanalyzer 2100, and re-quantified with the KAPA Library Quantification kit. Every immunoSEQ 96-well plate was sequenced on a dedicated single-read 150-cycle Illumina NextSeq 550 flow cell. For the original study's pipeline: The immunoSEQ output contained only junctional sequences without quality scores, so filtering could not match that applied to full-length reads. To assign V/J genes and CDR3, sequences were annotated against IMGT germline references using PyIR, a Python wrapper for IgBLAST v1.9. Reads with weak V/J assignments (E-value above 1e-6), missing CDR3, stop codons, out-of-frame junctions, or ambiguous translated residues were removed. V3J clonotypes were defined as sequences sharing an identical inferred V gene, J gene, and CDR3 amino acid sequence. To compute the percentage overlap between repertoires, the number of shared unique clonotypes was divided by the size of the smaller repertoire. RTK rarefaction, the Chao1 estimator, and Recon v2.1 estimates of unobserved clonotypes were used to assess repertoire richness. Generation probabilities for all TCRbeta clonotypes obtained by the gDNA method from a handful of donors were computed using OLGA. TCRdb carries this immuneACCESS record with in-frame sequences only. Its versions omit some clonotypes, under half of them owing to an unresolved V gene in the studies checked, with the rest unexplained. The V and J calls and clone size come from that table; D and trimming were worked out from the DNA. The sample has millions of clones on record, 90% to 95% of them singletons. 0.1% to 0.15% of the sample lies in the top ten.

What the work shows at the level of the full study, not this receptor alone: Only blood was sampled, and tissue TCR repertoires likely differ from those in blood. Compared with non-shared clonotypes, the clonotypes found in all four sorted-subset donors had higher generation probabilities. The small number of donors limited the genetic and exposure-history diversity represented. Rarefaction of sorted-subset datasets indicated incomplete sequencing despite the large sequencing depth. Naive subsets generally had larger estimated clonotype richness than memory subsets did. Across a handful of donors, around 5.4% of naive CD4, around 3.5% of naive CD8, 2% to 2.5% of memory CD4, and 0.4% of memory CD8 clonotypes were shared. Pairwise subsampling indicated that sequencing depth was expected to affect the degree of clonotype sharing among donors.

V and J are truncated by 3 bases and 6 bases respectively, leaving an intervening sequence of 14 bases. The germline V gene sets CDR1 to KGHSH and CDR2 to LQKENI. From cysteine to phenylalanine, the CDR3 is 15 amino acids long. Only the CDR3 part of the read is kept: 45 bases, read in frame from the first base. This sequence originates from a man younger than 30 in good health. Sequencing used naive CD4+ T cells sorted from blood. According to the study, the label for this sample's cell subset or site signals: CD45RA+ positively selected. This chain is built from TRBV18 and TRBJ1-4; the D gene cannot be resolved reliably. The DNA reads TGTGCCAGCTCACCGTTGGGTGGCGGGGATGAAAAACTGTTTTTT. This yields the protein CASSPLGGGDEKLFF.